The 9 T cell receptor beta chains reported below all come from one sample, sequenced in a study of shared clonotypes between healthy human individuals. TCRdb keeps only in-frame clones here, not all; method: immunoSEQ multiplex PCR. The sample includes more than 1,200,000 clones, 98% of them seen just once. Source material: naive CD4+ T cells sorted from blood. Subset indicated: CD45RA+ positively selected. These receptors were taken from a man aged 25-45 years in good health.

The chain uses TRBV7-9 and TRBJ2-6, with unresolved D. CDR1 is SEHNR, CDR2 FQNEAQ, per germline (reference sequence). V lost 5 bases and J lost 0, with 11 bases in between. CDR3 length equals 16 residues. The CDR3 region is CASSVRSNSGANVLTF. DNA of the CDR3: TGTGCCAGCAGCGTAAGGAGCAACTCTGGGGCCAACGTCCTGACTTTC. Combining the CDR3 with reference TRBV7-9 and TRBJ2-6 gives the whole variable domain DTGVSQNPRHKITKRGQNVTFRCDPISEHNRLYWYRQTLGQGPEFLTYFQNEAQLEKSRLLSDRFSAERPKGSFSTLEIQRTEQGDSAMYLCASSVRSNSGANVLTFGAGSRLTVL.

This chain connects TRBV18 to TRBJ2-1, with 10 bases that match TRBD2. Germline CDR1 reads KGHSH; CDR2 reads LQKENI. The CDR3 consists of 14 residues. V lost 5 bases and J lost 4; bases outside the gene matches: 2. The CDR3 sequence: CASSGLADYNEQFF. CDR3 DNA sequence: TGTGCCAGCTCAGGACTAGCGGATTACAATGAGCAGTTCTTC.

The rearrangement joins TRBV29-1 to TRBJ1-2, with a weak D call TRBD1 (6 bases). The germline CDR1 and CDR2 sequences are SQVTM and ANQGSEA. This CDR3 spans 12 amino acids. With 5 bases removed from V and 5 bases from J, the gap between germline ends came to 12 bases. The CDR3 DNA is TGCAGCGTTCTCAGGGGTCGGTATGGCTACACCTTC. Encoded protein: CSVLRGRYGYTF.

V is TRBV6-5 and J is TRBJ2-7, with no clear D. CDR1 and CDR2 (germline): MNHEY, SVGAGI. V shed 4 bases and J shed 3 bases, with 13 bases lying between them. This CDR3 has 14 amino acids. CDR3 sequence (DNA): TGTGCCAGCAGTTCCCGGACCCTATTCTACGAGCAGTACTTC. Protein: CASSSRTLFYEQYF.

The CDR3 nucleotides are TGTGCCAGCAGCTCCTCGTCCGGCCGGGACAGGATTGGCGAGCAGTACTTC. It translates to CASSSSSGRDRIGEQYF. The chain has TRBV7-2 and TRBJ2-7, with 8 bases lining up with TRBD1. The CDR3 covers 17 residues. Germline V gene sequence: CDR1 SGHTA, CDR2 FQGNSA. The trim removed 4 bases at V and 6 bases at J, leaving 17 bases unmatched.

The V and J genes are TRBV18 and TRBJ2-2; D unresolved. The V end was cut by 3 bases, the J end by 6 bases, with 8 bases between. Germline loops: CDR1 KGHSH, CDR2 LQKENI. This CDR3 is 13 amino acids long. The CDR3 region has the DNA TGTGCCAGCTCACCCCCCGTTCCCGGGGAGCTGTTTTTT. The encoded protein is CASSPPVPGELFF. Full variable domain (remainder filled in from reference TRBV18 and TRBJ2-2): NAGVMQNPRHLVRRRGQEARLRCSPMKGHSHVYWYRQLPEEGLKFMVYLQKENIIDESGMPKERFSAEFPKEGPSILRIQQVVRGDSAAYFCASSPPVPGELFFGEGSRLTVL.

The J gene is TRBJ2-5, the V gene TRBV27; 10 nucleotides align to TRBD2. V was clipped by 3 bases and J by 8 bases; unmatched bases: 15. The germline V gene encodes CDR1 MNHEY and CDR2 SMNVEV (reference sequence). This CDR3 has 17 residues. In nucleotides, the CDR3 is TGTGCCAGCAGTTTTACTAGCGGGATCATGGGGGCCCACACCCAGTACTTC. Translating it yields CASSFTSGIMGAHTQYF.

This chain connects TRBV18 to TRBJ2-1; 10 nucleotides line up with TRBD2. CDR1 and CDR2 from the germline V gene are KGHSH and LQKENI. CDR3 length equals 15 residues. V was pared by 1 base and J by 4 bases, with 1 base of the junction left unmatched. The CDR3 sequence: CASSPRLAGYNEQFF. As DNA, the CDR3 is TGTGCCAGCTCACCACGACTAGCGGGTTACAATGAGCAGTTCTTC.

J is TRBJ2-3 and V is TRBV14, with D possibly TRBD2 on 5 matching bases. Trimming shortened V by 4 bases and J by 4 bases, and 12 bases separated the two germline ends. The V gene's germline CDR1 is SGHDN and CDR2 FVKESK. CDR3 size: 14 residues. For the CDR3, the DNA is TGTGCCAGCAGCCCTCGGGGATTTCCAGATACGCAGTATTTT. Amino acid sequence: CASSPRGFPDTQYF. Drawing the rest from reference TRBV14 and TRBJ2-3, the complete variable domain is EAGVTQFPSHSVIEKGQTVTLRCDPISGHDNLYWYRRVMGKEIKFLLHFVKESKQDESGMPNNRFLAERTGGTYSTLKVQPAELEDSGVYFCASSPRGFPDTQYFGPGTRLTVL.